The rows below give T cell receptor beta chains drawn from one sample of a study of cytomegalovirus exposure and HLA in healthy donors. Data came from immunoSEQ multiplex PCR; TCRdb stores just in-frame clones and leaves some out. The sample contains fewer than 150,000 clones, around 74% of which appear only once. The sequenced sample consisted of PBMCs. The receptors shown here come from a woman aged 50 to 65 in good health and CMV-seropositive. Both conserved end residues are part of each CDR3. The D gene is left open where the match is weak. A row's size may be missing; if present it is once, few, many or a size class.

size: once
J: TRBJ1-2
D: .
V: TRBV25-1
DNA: TGTGCCAGCAGACCCCCCATTGGCAACGGCTACACCTTC
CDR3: CASRPPIGNGYTF

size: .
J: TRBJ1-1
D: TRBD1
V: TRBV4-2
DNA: TGTGCCAGCAGCCAAGGTGAGGACAGGGATGAAGCTTTCTTT
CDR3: CASSQGEDRDEAFF

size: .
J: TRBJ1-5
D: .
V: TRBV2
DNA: TGTGCCAGCGCAGGGGCTTATAGCAATCAGCCCCAGCATTTT
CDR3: CASAGAYSNQPQHF

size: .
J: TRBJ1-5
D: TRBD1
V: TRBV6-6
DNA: TGTGCCACGGCCCCAGGGGGTAATAATCAGCCCCAGCATTTT
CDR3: CATAPGGNNQPQHF

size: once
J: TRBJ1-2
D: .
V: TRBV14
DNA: TGTGCCAGCAGCCAAAAACCTGCAGGGTTGGACTATGGCTACACCTTC
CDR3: CASSQKPAGLDYGYTF

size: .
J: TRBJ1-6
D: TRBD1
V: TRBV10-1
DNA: TGCGCCAGCAGAGACCGAAACAGGGGTGAAGCTTCACCCCTCCACTTT
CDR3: CASRDRNRGEASPLHF

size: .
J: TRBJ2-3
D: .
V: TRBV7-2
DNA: TGTGCCAGCAGCTACTCGACAGATACGCAGTATTTT
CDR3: CASSYSTDTQYF

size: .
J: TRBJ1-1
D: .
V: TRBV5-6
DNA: TGTGCCAGCGGCTTCTTCAGACAGGACGAAGCTTTCTTT
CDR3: CASGFFRQDEAFF

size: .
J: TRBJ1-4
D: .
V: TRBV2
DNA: TGTGCCAGCAGTCCCGGTGGGCCTACTAATGAAAAACTGTTTTTT
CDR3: CASSPGGPTNEKLFF

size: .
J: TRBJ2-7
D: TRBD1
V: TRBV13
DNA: TGTGCCAGCAGTCATTCGGGACAGGGGACCTACGAGCAGTACTTC
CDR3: CASSHSGQGTYEQYF

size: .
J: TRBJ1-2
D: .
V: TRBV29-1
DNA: TGCAGCGCCAGAACGGGTTCGGATGGCTACCCCTTC
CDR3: CSARTGSDGYPF

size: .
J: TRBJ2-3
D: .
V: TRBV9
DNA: TGTGCCAGCAGCGTTGGGGGCGAGGACGGAAATACGCAGTATTTT
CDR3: CASSVGGEDGNTQYF

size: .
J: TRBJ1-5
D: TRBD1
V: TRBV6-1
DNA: TGTGCCTCTTTACAGGGGCATCACGATCAGCCCCAGCATTTT
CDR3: CASLQGHHDQPQHF

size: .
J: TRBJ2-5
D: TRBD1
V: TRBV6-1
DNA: TGTGCCAGCAGGGGACAGGGACAAGAGACCCAGTACTTC
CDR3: CASRGQGQETQYF

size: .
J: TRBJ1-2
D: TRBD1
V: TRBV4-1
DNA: TGCGCCAGCAGCCAAGCTGGGGCAGGGGGCATACGAGACACCTTC
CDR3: CASSQAGAGGIRDTF

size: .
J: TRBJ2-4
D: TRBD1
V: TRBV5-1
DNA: TGCGCCAGCAGCAGGGACAGTGAAGCCAAAAACATTCAGTACTTC
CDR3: CASSRDSEAKNIQYF

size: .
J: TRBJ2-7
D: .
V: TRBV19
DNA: TGTGCCAGTAGTAATGCCCACCGGGGCGAGCAGTACTTC
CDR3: CASSNAHRGEQYF

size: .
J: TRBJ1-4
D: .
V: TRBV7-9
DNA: TGTGCCAGCAGCTACGGACAGTTTAATGAAAAACTGTTTTTT
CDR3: CASSYGQFNEKLFF

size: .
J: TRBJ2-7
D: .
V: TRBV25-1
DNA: TGTGCCAGCAGTGACCCAACGGCAGGGGATTACGAGCAGTACTTC
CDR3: CASSDPTAGDYEQYF

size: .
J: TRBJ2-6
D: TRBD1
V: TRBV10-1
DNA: TGCGCCAGCAGTGCGGGTCAGGGGGCTAATATGGGGGCCAACGTCCTGACTTTC
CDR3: CASSAGQGANMGANVLTF

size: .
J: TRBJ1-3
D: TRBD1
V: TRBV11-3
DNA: TGTGCCAGCAGCTCCGGACAGGGGAGGAGGTCTGGAAACACCATATATTTT
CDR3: CASSSGQGRRSGNTIYF

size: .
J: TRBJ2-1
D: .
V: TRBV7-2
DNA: TGTGCCAGCAGCTTAGCGTCCGGGGATAATGAGCAGTTCTTC
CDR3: CASSLASGDNEQFF

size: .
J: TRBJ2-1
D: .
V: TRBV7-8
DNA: TGTGCCAGCAGCTTAGACCTAAACAACCTGAGGAATGAGCAGTTCTTC
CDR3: CASSLDLNNLRNEQFF

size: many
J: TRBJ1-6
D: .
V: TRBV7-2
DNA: TGTGCCAGCAGCGAAACCTTCGGGGGTAATTCACCCCTCCACTTT
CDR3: CASSETFGGNSPLHF

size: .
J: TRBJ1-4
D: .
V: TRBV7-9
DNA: TGTTCCAGCAGCATACGCAATAGTAAGAATGAAAAACTGTTTTTT
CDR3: CSSSIRNSKNEKLFF

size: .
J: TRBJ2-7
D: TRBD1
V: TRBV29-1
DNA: TGCAGCTGCCGGGACAGCTCTACCTCCTACGAGCAGTACTTC
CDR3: CSCRDSSTSYEQYF

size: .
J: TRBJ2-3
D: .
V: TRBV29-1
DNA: TGCAGCGTTGGCTTAAGAGGTACCGATACGCAGTATTTT
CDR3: CSVGLRGTDTQYF

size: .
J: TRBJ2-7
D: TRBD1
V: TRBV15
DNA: TGTGCCACCAGCATCGGACAGGGAGCCTACGAGCAGTACTTC
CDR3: CATSIGQGAYEQYF

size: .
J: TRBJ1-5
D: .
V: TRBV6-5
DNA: TGTGCCAGCGAGATTACAGGTAACCAGCCCCAGCATTTT
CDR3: CASEITGNQPQHF

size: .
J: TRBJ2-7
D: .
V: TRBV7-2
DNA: TGTGCCAGCAGCTTATTCCCTAACGACTACGAGCAGTACTTC
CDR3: CASSLFPNDYEQYF

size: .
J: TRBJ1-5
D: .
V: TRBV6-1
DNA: TGTGCCAGCAGTGGGTACGGCGGTCAGCCCCAGCATTTT
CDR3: CASSGYGGQPQHF

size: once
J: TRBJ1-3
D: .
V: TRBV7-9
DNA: TGTGCCAGCAGCTTTGGGGGGAGCTCTGGAAACACCATATATTTT
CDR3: CASSFGGSSGNTIYF

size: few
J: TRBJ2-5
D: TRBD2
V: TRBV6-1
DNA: TGTTCACTAGGCACTAGCGGAGCTTCGACCCAGTACTTC
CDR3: CSLGTSGASTQYF

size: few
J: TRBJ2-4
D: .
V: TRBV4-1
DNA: TGCGCCAGCGAGAATTCTGGCATTCAGTACTTC
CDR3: CASENSGIQYF

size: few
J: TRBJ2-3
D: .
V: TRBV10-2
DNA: TGCGCCAGCACCGAACTGGATACGCAGTATTTT
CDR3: CASTELDTQYF

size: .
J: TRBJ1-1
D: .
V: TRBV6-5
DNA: TGTGCCAGCAGCCAATTGGGGGGGGAAGCTTTCTTT
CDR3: CASSQLGGEAFF

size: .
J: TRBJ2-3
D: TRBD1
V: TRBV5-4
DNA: TGTGCCAGCAGCATCCTACAGGGGACGAGGACAGATACGCAGTATTTT
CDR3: CASSILQGTRTDTQYF

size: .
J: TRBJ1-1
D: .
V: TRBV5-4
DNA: TGTGCCAGCAGCTTGAGAGAACAGGGCTGGACTGAAGCTTTCTTT
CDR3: CASSLREQGWTEAFF

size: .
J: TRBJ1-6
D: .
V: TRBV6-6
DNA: TGTGCCAGCAGTGGGTCGGGTAATTCACCCCTCCACTTT
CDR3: CASSGSGNSPLHF

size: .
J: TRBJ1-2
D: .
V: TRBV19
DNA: TGTGCCAGTACCATTCGGGGGTTGGATGGCTACACCTTC
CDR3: CASTIRGLDGYTF

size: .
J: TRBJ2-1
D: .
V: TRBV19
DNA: TGTGCCAGTACGCGGAACTCCTACAATGAGCAGTTCTTC
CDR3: CASTRNSYNEQFF

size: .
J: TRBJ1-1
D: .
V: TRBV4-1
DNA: TGCGCCAGCAGCCAAGATCGCGCAGGGGCGTTGGGCACTGAAGCTTTCTTT
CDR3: CASSQDRAGALGTEAFF

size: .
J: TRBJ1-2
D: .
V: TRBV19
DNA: TGTGCCAGTAGTATCGTGGGCCGCGGCTACACCTTC
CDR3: CASSIVGRGYTF

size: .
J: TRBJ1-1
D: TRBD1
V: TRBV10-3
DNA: TGTGCCATCAGTGAGACAGGGGGCACTGAAGCTTTCTTT
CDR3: CAISETGGTEAFF

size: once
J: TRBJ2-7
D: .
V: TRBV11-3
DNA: TGTGCCAGCAGCTTGGGAGCTAATTACGAGCAGTACTTC
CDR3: CASSLGANYEQYF

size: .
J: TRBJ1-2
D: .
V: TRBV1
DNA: TGCACCAGCAGCCAGGCAGGACAGGGTGAGAGTTGTGCTCGTGGCTACACCTTC
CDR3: CTSSQAGQGESCARGYTF

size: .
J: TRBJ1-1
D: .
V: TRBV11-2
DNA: TGTGCCAGCAGCTTACTCGCGGGAGTCCGCACTGAAGCTTTCTTT
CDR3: CASSLLAGVRTEAFF

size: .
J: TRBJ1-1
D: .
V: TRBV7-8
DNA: TGTGCCAGCAGCACGGGGAGGGCAGGGCTTGAAGCTTTCTTT
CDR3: CASSTGRAGLEAFF

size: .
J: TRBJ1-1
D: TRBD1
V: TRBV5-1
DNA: TGCGCCAGCAACAGTCCTCAGGGACAGGAAGCTTTCTTT
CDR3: CASNSPQGQEAFF

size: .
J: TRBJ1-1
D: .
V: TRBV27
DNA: TGTGCCAGCAGTTTAAGCAGGGGTTACACTGAAGCTTTCTTT
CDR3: CASSLSRGYTEAFF

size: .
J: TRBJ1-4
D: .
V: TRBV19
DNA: TGTGCCAGTAGTATGTCGAGGAGACTAAATGAAAAACTGTTTTTT
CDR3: CASSMSRRLNEKLFF

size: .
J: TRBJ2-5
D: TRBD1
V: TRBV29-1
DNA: TGCAGCGTTGAGGGACAGCAAGAGACCCAGTACTTC
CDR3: CSVEGQQETQYF

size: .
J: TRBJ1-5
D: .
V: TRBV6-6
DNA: TGTGCCAGCAGGTCGGGAGTTAGCAATCAGCCCCAGCATTTT
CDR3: CASRSGVSNQPQHF

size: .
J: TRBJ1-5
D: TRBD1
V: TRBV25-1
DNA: TGTGCCAGCAGTCCCGACAGGGGGTTTGGGAATCAGCCCCAGCATTTT
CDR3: CASSPDRGFGNQPQHF

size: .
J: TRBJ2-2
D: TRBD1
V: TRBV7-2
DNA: TGTGCCAGCAGCCCACAGGGGACCGGGGAGCTGTTTTTT
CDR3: CASSPQGTGELFF

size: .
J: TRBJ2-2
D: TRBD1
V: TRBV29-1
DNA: TGCAGCGTGATGGGACAGGGGGGCACCGGGGAGCTGTTTTTT
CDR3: CSVMGQGGTGELFF

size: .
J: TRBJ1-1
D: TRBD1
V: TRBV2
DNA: TGTGCCAGTGCGGGACAGGCGAACACTGAAGCTTTCTTT
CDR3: CASAGQANTEAFF

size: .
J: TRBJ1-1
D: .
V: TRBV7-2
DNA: TGTGCCACCCGTGGGCAGCTGAACACTGAAGCTTTCTTT
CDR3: CATRGQLNTEAFF

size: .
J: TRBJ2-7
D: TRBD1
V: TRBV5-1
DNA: TGCGCCAGCGGGGACAGACCTACGGAGCAGTACTTC
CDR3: CASGDRPTEQYF

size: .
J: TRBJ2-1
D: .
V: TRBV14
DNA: TGTGCCAGCAGCCGCGGCAATGAGCAGTTCTTC
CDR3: CASSRGNEQFF